This TCR beta chain was profiled in a study of blood T cell repertoires in COVID-19. As for the study in general: The origin of the acute and convalescent COVID-19 samples was the United States, Italy and Spain. Sample material is recorded as cDNA or gDNA derived from T cells, B-cell-depleted T cells, or PBMCs.

Germline lookup yields CDR1 SEHNR and CDR2 FQNEAQ (reference sequence). The germline V and J ends were trimmed by 2 bases and 2 bases, with 12 bases remaining between them. CDR3 length: 15 amino acids. Per the original data handling: Amplification of reference gene primers provided the estimated nucleated cell counts. Repertoires were generated with immunoSEQ multiplex PCR, while TCRdb's copy carries only in-frame clones and drops some. D and trimming were read from the DNA, whereas the V and J calls and clone size are those reported in that table. The data show approximately 150,000 clones, with around 83% seen just once and roughly 2.6% held by the top ten. This clone was counted a single time.

Sequencing was done on a sample of peripheral blood. The TCR comes from a human donor with acute or convalescent COVID-19. The donor label of this sample is uncertain. The chain joins TRBV7-9 to TRBJ1-2; the D gene is possibly TRBD1 (6 bases). CDR3 nucleotides: TGTGCCAGCAGCTTAAGGACAGAGCCCAACTATGGCTACACCTTC. Protein: CASSLRTEPNYGYTF.